A single sample gave rise to the 6 T cell receptor beta chains below, sequenced in a study of beta chain features in type 1 diabetes. Reverse transcribing all isolated RNA meant expressed TCRB transcripts were sequenced. The protocol was immunoSEQ multiplex PCR, while the TCRdb copy is restricted to in-frame clones and leaves out a portion. Seen here are more than 300,000 clones, about 15% observed once, and the top ten hold about 0.019%. Sequencing was done on a sample of naive CD4+ T cells from blood. These TCRs come from a woman aged 18-30 years in good health.

With respect to this clone: Other DNA sequences within the sample encode an identical CDR3. V gene TRBV5-1 combines with J gene TRBJ1-5, with 7 bases matching TRBD1. This CDR3 comprises 14 residues. The germline V gene encodes CDR1 SGHRS and CDR2 YFSETQ. The trim removed 0 bases at V and 7 bases at J, leaving 4 bases unmatched. In nucleotides, the CDR3 is TGCGCCAGCAGCTTGGGGCAGGGGGGACAGCCCCAGCATTTT. Translated: CASSLGQGGQPQHF.

The chain joins TRBV5-6 to TRBJ2-5; 8 nucleotides align to TRBD1. Germline lookup yields CDR1 SGHDT and CDR2 YYEEEE. V was clipped by 4 bases and J by 5 bases; unmatched bases: 10. The CDR3 has 15 amino acids. DNA of the CDR3: TGTGCCAGCAGCAGGGAGACAGGGGTCGGGGAGACCCAGTACTTC. Translation gives CASSRETGVGETQYF.

This clone showed up just a few times. This sequence joins TRBV25-1 and TRBJ2-7; possibly TRBD1 for D (5 bases). The V end was cut by 4 bases, the J end by 7 bases, with 17 bases between. Per germline, CDR1 MGHDK and CDR2 SYGVNS. The length of the CDR3 is 14 residues. The CDR3 DNA follows: TGTGCCAGCAGTGGGACCCGGCAGGGCGGAGAGCAGTACTTC. Translating it yields CASSGTRQGGEQYF.

This clone was observed a few times. The V gene is TRBV18, the J gene TRBJ2-5; D ambiguous. Looked up from germline, CDR1 is KGHSH and CDR2 is LQKENI. This CDR3 is built from 13 residues. V lost 0 bases and J lost 7, with 9 bases in between. Written as DNA, the CDR3 is TGTGCCAGCTCACCACCGGAGACTTGGACCCAGTACTTC. Protein: CASSPPETWTQYF.

This chain joins TRBV20-1 and TRBJ2-7; a possible D gene is TRBD1 (5 bases). The ends were cut back, 6 bases at V and 1 base at J, with 7 bases in the middle. The CDR3 runs to 11 residues. Per the germline V gene, CDR1 is DFQATT and CDR2 is SNEGSKA (reference sequence). The CDR3 here is CSAHRSYEQYF. The CDR3 DNA reads TGCAGTGCGCACAGGTCCTACGAGCAGTACTTC.

V gene TRBV5-1 combines with J gene TRBJ2-3; 10 bases map to TRBD1. The CDR3 is made up of 16 amino acids. V trimming: 4 bases; J trimming: 3 bases; junction bases outside the gene matches: 8. Per germline, CDR1 SGHRS and CDR2 YFSETQ. This chain's CDR3 is CASSLTGGRNTDTQYF. In DNA form, the CDR3 reads TGCGCCAGCAGCCTGACAGGGGGCCGAAATACAGATACGCAGTATTTT. Combining the CDR3 with reference TRBV5-1 and TRBJ2-3 gives the whole variable domain KAGVTQTPRYLIKTRGQQVTLSCSPISGHRSVSWYQQTPGQGLQFLFEYFSETQRNKGNFPGRFSGRQFSNSRSEMNVSTLELGDSALYLCASSLTGGRNTDTQYFGPGTRLTVL.